This is a list of T cell receptor beta chains from one sample in a study of CD8 T cells in Susac syndrome. TCRdb reanalysed the immunoSEQ multiplex PCR reads using MiXCR and keeps one entry per CDR3 protein. Of over 95,000 distinct CDR3 sequences detected, under 95% appear once; the ten largest clones hold approximately 0.12%. The sequenced sample consisted of CD8+ T cells from PBMCs. The receptors here all came from a human donor in good health. Both conserved end residues are trimmed from each CDR3.

TRBJ1-1	TRBV7-9	ASSLARDGGAF
TRBJ2-4	TRBV12-3/TRBV12-4	ASAQGTVGIQY
TRBJ2-1	TRBV2	ASSESIGTRAHEQF
TRBJ2-7	TRBV6-5	ASSYLLTGEQY
TRBJ2-1	TRBV2	ASTTTVGGSYNEQF
TRBJ2-7	TRBV5-1	ASSARQGNYEQY
TRBJ2-7	TRBV25-1	ASSDWTARTYEQY
TRBJ2-1	TRBV10-2	ASSESPGTSGTYNEQF
TRBJ2-7	TRBV10-3	AIRPDQRGATYEQY
TRBJ1-2	TRBV7-9	ASSSVQISGYT
TRBJ2-2	TRBV25-1	ASRKDGPNTGELF
TRBJ2-5	TRBV18	ASSPRTVGGSLHQETQY
TRBJ2-1	TRBV5-4	ASSTKTSGEMNEQF
TRBJ2-6	TRBV4-3	ASSQESAGSGANVLT
TRBJ1-3	TRBV19	ASSVTGPSSGNTIY
TRBJ2-1	TRBV30	AWSRTDNEQF
TRBJ2-7	TRBV6-5	ASSSGPGKQY
TRBJ2-7	TRBV12-3/TRBV12-4	ASSPPGRPSYEQY
TRBJ2-3	TRBV29-1	SVIAGDTDTQY
TRBJ2-5	TRBV12-3/TRBV12-4	ASSFTSNQETQY